Shown below are 24 T cell receptor beta chains from a single sample sequenced in a study of blood T cell repertoires in COVID-19. Some clones are missing from TCRdb's copy, which holds only in-frame ones; the method was immunoSEQ multiplex PCR. Of a few hundred thousand clones in the sample, more than 80% were seen once. Sequencing was carried out using PBMCs or T cells enriched from blood (not recorded which). The receptor source for this set is a man between 18 and 35 years old who had recovered from COVID-19.

This clone was detected once. The CDR3 loop reads CATSTDRGRADTQYF. As DNA, the CDR3 is TGTGCCACCAGTACCGACAGGGGGCGAGCAGATACGCAGTATTTT. The J gene is TRBJ2-3, the V gene TRBV24-1; 10 bases agree with TRBD1. The germline V gene has CDR1 KGHDR and CDR2 SFDVKD. V shed 6 bases, J shed 4 bases, and the junction held 6 bases outside the gene matches. The CDR3 has 15 residues.

This chain links TRBV7-2 with TRBJ2-4, with TRBD1 matching over 7 bases. This CDR3 has 11 residues. The ends lost 5 bases at V and 14 bases at J; junction bases unmatched: 6. Germline V lookup: CDR1 SGHTA, CDR2 FQGNSA. CDR3 amino acids: CASSLGGQKYF. CDR3 nucleotide sequence: TGTGCCAGCAGCCTAGGGGGACAGAAGTACTTC.

The chain links TRBV6-5 to TRBJ1-6; no reliable D call. The CDR3 is made up of 13 amino acids. Trimming took off 0 bases at V and 8 bases at J, with 5 bases between the two ends. The germline gives CDR1 MNHEY, CDR2 SVGAGI. This CDR3 reads CASSYSPDSPLHF. For the CDR3, the DNA is TGTGCCAGCAGTTACTCCCCAGATTCACCCCTCCACTTT.

The gene calls are TRBV10-3 and TRBJ1-1; D call uncertain. V shed 5 bases and J shed 1 base, with 8 bases lying between them. In germline, CDR1 is ENHRY, CDR2 SYGVKD. The CDR3 is 13 residues long. The CDR3 here is CAISTYKNTEAFF. The CDR3 nucleotides read TGTGCCATCAGTACATACAAGAACACTGAAGCTTTCTTT.

The chain recombines TRBV10-3 with TRBJ2-3; tentatively, D is TRBD2 (5 bases). V was trimmed by 2 bases and J by 5 bases, leaving 14 bases between them. This CDR3 region has 15 residues. CDR1 and CDR2 from the germline V gene are ENHRY and SYGVKD. This CDR3 is CAISESSGPVDTQYF. The CDR3 nucleotides read TGTGCCATCAGTGAGAGCAGCGGCCCCGTAGATACGCAGTATTTT.

CDR3: CASSQGDTIMNTEAFF. The CDR3 region has the DNA TGCGCCAGCAGCCAAGGGGACACGATAATGAACACTGAAGCTTTCTTT. This chain joins TRBV4-1 and TRBJ1-1; perhaps TRBD1 as D (6 bases). The length of the CDR3 is 16 residues. The germline CDR1 and CDR2 sequences are MGHRA and YSYEKL. V lost 1 base and J lost 0, with 12 bases in between.

The V call is TRBV5-6, the J call TRBJ2-3; no clear D gene. V dropped 0 bases and J dropped 8 bases, with 13 bases sitting between them. The germline gives CDR1 SGHDT, CDR2 YYEEEE. The CDR3 runs to 14 residues. In DNA, the CDR3 is TGTGCCAGCAGCTTGGTCCGTTATGGCGGTACGCAGTATTTT. Its translation is CASSLVRYGGTQYF.

The J gene is TRBJ2-7, the V gene TRBV6-1; 7 bases line up with TRBD1. The CDR3 is 13 amino acids. CDR1 is MNHNS, CDR2 SASEGT, per germline. Trimming took 0 bases from V and 6 from J; bases not matched to a gene: 2. The CDR3 reads CASSEAAGGEQYF. The CDR3 DNA sequence: TGTGCCAGCAGTGAAGCGGCAGGGGGCGAGCAGTACTTC.

This clone was seen only once. The chain uses TRBV18 and TRBJ1-2; no reliable D call. This CDR3 spans 16 amino acids. Germline V gives CDR1 KGHSH, CDR2 LQKENI. V was pared by 3 bases and J by 7 bases, with 21 bases between. The CDR3 loop reads CASSPLSDPAEGGYTF. For the CDR3, the DNA is TGTGCCAGCTCACCCCTGTCCGATCCGGCAGAGGGTGGCTACACCTTC. The variable domain in full, with the rest retrieved from reference TRBV18 and TRBJ1-2, is NAGVMQNPRHLVRRRGQEARLRCSPMKGHSHVYWYRQLPEEGLKFMVYLQKENIIDESGMPKERFSAEFPKEGPSILRIQQVVRGDSAAYFCASSPLSDPAEGGYTFGSGTRLTVV.

The rearrangement uses TRBV19 and TRBJ2-3; D is ambiguous. The germline gives CDR1 LNHDA, CDR2 SQIVND (reference sequence). V was trimmed by 10 bases and J by 3 bases, leaving 8 bases between them. This CDR3 is 11 amino acids long. The CDR3 nucleotides are TGTGCCACCCTAGTTACAGATACGCAGTATTTT. Translated: CATLVTDTQYF.

J is TRBJ1-4 and V is TRBV9, with D unresolved. The CDR3 runs to 14 residues. Trimming removed 0 bases at V and 5 bases at J, with 8 bases between. The germline CDR1 and CDR2 sequences are SGDLS and YYNGEE. The CDR3 DNA is TGTGCCAGCAGCGTAGCGGCGGAAAATGAAAAACTGTTTTTT. Translated, it gives CASSVAAENEKLFF.

The chain links TRBV3-1 (or the pseudogene TRBV3-2) to TRBJ1-5; D is ambiguous. The germline V gene encodes CDR1 LGHDT and CDR2 YNNKEL (reference sequence). This CDR3 is built from 13 residues. V was pared by 4 bases and J by 3 bases, with 7 bases between. The CDR3 protein is CASSPGINQPQHF. DNA of the CDR3: TGTGCCAGCAGCCCGGGGATCAATCAGCCCCAGCATTTT.

The V call is TRBV2, the J call TRBJ1-2, with TRBD1 identical over 8 bases. Germline lookup yields CDR1 SNHLY and CDR2 FYNNEI. Trimming removed 6 bases from V and 7 bases from J; junction bases left unmatched: 7. The CDR3 covers 13 residues. The CDR3 is CASSAQGGLGYTF. In nucleotides, the CDR3 is TGTGCCAGCAGCGCACAGGGGGGACTTGGCTACACCTTC. The whole variable domain, remainder taken from reference TRBV2 and TRBJ1-2, is EPEVTQTPSHQVTQMGQEVILRCVPISNHLYFYWYRQILGQKVEFLVSFYNNEISEKSEIFDDQFSVERPDGSNFTLKIRSTKLEDSAMYFCASSAQGGLGYTFGSGTRLTVV.

This clone has a single count. V is TRBV6-1 and J is TRBJ1-2; tentatively, D is TRBD1 (5 bases). V lost 3 bases and J lost 7, with 15 bases in between. CDR3 length equals 14 residues. Germline assignment: CDR1 MNHNS and CDR2 SASEGT. CDR3: CASSEGEAFGGYTF. CDR3 in DNA: TGTGCCAGCAGTGAGGGGGAGGCCTTCGGTGGCTACACCTTC.

The genes are TRBV30 and TRBJ1-2; 11 bases agree with TRBD1. The CDR3 extends over 14 amino acids. Germline V lookup: CDR1 GTSNPN, CDR2 SVGIG (reference sequence). The V gene end was trimmed by 2 bases and the J gene end by 4 bases; junction bases not matched to a gene: 3. In nucleotides, the CDR3 is TGTGCCTGGAGTAGGGACAGGGGGGGCTATGGCTACACCTTC. As protein: CAWSRDRGGYGYTF.

The chain recombines TRBV6-5 with TRBJ2-3; D is possibly TRBD2 (6 bases). CDR1 MNHEY and CDR2 SVGAGI come from the germline V gene. Trimming took 1 base from V and 3 from J, leaving 14 bases between them. This CDR3 is 16 amino acids long. The CDR3 region is CASSYFPTSSTDTQYF. CDR3 in DNA: TGTGCCAGCAGTTACTTCCCGACTAGTAGTACAGATACGCAGTATTTT.

Here the CDR3 reads CASSLLQGQETQYF. The CDR3 nucleotides read TGCGCCAGCAGCTTGTTACAGGGACAAGAGACCCAGTACTTC. This rearrangement joins TRBV5-1 to TRBJ2-5, with D possibly matching TRBD1 (6 bases). The CDR3 is 14 amino acids. Trimming took 1 base from V and 2 from J, leaving 9 bases between them. Germline V gene lookup returns CDR1 SGHRS and CDR2 YFSETQ.

Here the CDR3 DNA reads TGTGCCAGCAGCGCCGATCTGGGACAGGTCTATGGCTACACCTTC. This gives the protein CASSADLGQVYGYTF. This chain uses TRBV7-2 with TRBJ1-2; 8 bases are a match to TRBD1. The CDR3 contains 15 residues. V shed 5 bases, J shed 4 bases, and the junction held 9 bases outside the gene matches. Germline loops: CDR1 SGHTA, CDR2 FQGNSA.

As to this clone: The same CDR3 arises from other DNA sequences in this sample as well. The chain combines TRBV27 with TRBJ2-2; D not certain. V lost 5 bases and J lost 0, with 4 bases in between. Germline lookup yields CDR1 MNHEY and CDR2 SMNVEV (reference sequence). The CDR3 spans 13 residues. This CDR3 reads CASSPSNTGELFF. The CDR3 DNA sequence: TGTGCCAGCAGTCCCTCGAACACCGGGGAGCTGTTTTTT.

CDR3: CASKSGGWGAYNEQFF. The CDR3 DNA follows: TGTGCCAGCAAGTCCGGTGGATGGGGCGCCTACAATGAGCAGTTCTTC. V gene TRBV28 combines with J gene TRBJ2-1; D is perhaps TRBD1 (5 bases). The CDR3 consists of 16 residues. The V gene lost 7 bases and the J gene lost 2 bases, with 18 bases spanning the gap. The germline gives CDR1 MDHEN, CDR2 SYDVKM.

This clone was observed a single time. The chain uses TRBV6-5 and TRBJ2-7; 7 bases align to TRBD1. With V trimmed by 7 bases and J by 4 bases, 7 bases remained unmatched. The CDR3 covers 13 residues. Germline lookup yields CDR1 MNHEY and CDR2 SVGAGI. The CDR3 region has the DNA TGTGCCAGCAATCTAGCAGGGGGTTACGAGCAGTACTTC. This translates into CASNLAGGYEQYF.

V gene TRBV28 combines with J gene TRBJ1-2, with D possibly being TRBD1 (6 bases). Looked up from germline, CDR1 is MDHEN and CDR2 is SYDVKM. The CDR3 consists of 14 residues. V lost 7 bases and J lost 0, with 12 bases in between. Here the CDR3 DNA reads TGTGCCAGCAACAACAGGGCTACTAACTATGGCTACACCTTC. It is translated as CASNNRATNYGYTF.

The rearrangement links TRBV11-3 to TRBJ2-7, with 7 bases aligning to TRBD1. Losses at the gene ends were 5 bases for V and 7 bases for J; bases not matched to a gene: 14. Germline V gene data show CDR1 as SGHNT and CDR2 as YENEEA. The CDR3 runs 15 residues. In DNA, the CDR3 is TGTGCCAGCAGCGCCCGGGACAGCGCTCGACCAGAGCAGTACTTC. Its translation is CASSARDSARPEQYF.

The chain couples TRBV18 to TRBJ2-7; D perhaps matches TRBD1 (5 bases). Looked up from germline, CDR1 is KGHSH and CDR2 is LQKENI. With 2 bases removed from V and 2 bases from J, the gap between germline ends came to 10 bases. This CDR3 has 14 amino acids. Written as DNA, the CDR3 is TGTGCCAGCTCACCAGCTATGGGGCCCTACGAGCAGTACTTC. Translated: CASSPAMGPYEQYF.